This TCR beta chain was recovered during a study of cytomegalovirus exposure and HLA in healthy donors. Study at large: A subsequent analysis reported that the 95 to 150 validation repertoires were produced on the same platform that had also been used for the 600 to 800 first-cohort repertoires.

Sequencing was performed with immunoSEQ multiplex PCR; in TCRdb, only in-frame clones are kept and a portion is missing. This table holds about 130,000 clones, 89% found once. This clone is a singleton in its sample. Source material: PBMCs. The origin of this receptor is a woman aged 18-29 years in good health and CMV-seropositive.

CDR3 nucleotides: TGTGCCAGCTCACCAAGCCCCATAACGGGAGGGTGGGACAATGAGCAGTTCTTC. It translates to CASSPSPITGGWDNEQFF. This chain links TRBV18 with TRBJ2-1; 8 positions agree with TRBD2. CDR1 and CDR2 from the germline V gene are KGHSH and LQKENI. The CDR3 spans 18 residues. The V segment lost 2 bases and the J segment 5 bases; nucleotides outside the gene matches: 14.